The 2 T cell receptor beta chains presented below share a single source sample, sequenced in a study of vaccination and CD4 T cells after COVID-19. At the Johns Hopkins FTIC core, DNA taken from cultured CD4+ T cells was sequenced by way of the Oncomine TCR Beta short-read assay. TCRdb processed the PCR reads anew with MiXCR; each CDR3 protein has one entry. Among 11,000 to 15,000 distinct CDR3 sequences listed, under 40% were seen once. These receptors' antigens are unknown. Treatment specified: approximately 10-day PBMC culture with coronavirus spike peptide pools or control peptides (ViraFEST assay). Sequencing used CD4+ T cells from blood, cultured in vitro. Every receptor here comes from a human donor who had recovered from COVID-19.

The rearrangement uses TRBV24-1 and TRBJ2-3; D remains ambiguous. The CDR3 consists of 13 residues. Germline V gene lookup returns CDR1 KGHDR and CDR2 SFDVKD. V was clipped by 0 bases and J by 4 bases, with 4 bases between them. The CDR3 is CATSDLGADTQYF. The CDR3 DNA reads TGTGCCACCAGTGATTTGGGGGCAGATACGCAGTATTTT.

The chain uses TRBV19 and TRBJ2-7; TRBD1 matches 10 bases. Germline V gene sequence: CDR1 LNHDA, CDR2 SQIVND (reference sequence). The V and J ends lost 3 bases and 6 bases, in that order; junction bases with no gene match: 5. The length of the CDR3 is 14 residues. The CDR3 DNA reads TGTGCCAGTAGTATGACCGGGGACAGGGGCGAGCAGTACTTC. It yields the protein CASSMTGDRGEQYF.